This entry is about one TCR beta chain. This clone has only one observation. The antigen this receptor binds is unknown. No qualities accompany the bases; no much larger clone lies one base away. Using the deep immunoSEQ assay, TCR CDR3 regions were amplified from genomic DNA by multiplex PCR. For each cell subset, the extracted genomic DNA was distributed evenly across all wells of several immunoSEQ 96-well plates, and each plate served as one replicate. For sorted subsets, about 200 ng genomic DNA, equal to 30,000 or so T cell genomes, was loaded into each replicate PCR. The purified libraries were quantified using a Qubit 3.0 fluorometer, sized with a Bioanalyzer 2100, and then quantified again using the KAPA Library Quantification kit. Every immunoSEQ 96-well plate was sequenced on a dedicated single-read 150-cycle Illumina NextSeq 550 flow cell. Per the authors' processing: Because only junctional sequences without quality scores were contained in the immunoSEQ output, filtering matching that applied to full-length reads could not be performed. To assign V/J genes and CDR3, sequences were annotated against IMGT germline references using PyIR, a Python wrapper for IgBLAST v1.9. Reads with weak V/J assignments (E-value above 1e-6), missing CDR3, stop codons, out-of-frame junctions, or ambiguous translated residues were removed. A V3J clonotype was defined by an identical inferred V gene, J gene, and CDR3 amino acid sequence. The percentage overlap between two repertoires was calculated by dividing the number of shared unique clonotypes by the size of the smaller repertoire. Repertoire richness was assessed with RTK rarefaction, the Chao1 estimator, and Recon v2.1 estimates of unobserved clonotypes. OLGA was used to compute generation probabilities for all TCRbeta clonotypes that the gDNA method yielded from a handful of donors. Entries here come from immuneACCESS through TCRdb and include only in-frame sequences with V and J called. Some clones fail to appear in such tables; in the studies checked, an unresolved V gene covers under half of the shortfall, and the cause of the remainder is unknown. V and J calls and clone size are copied from that table; D and trimming were computed from the DNA. Recorded for this sample are more than 1.2 million clones; roughly 98.5% of them occurred a single time. The ten largest clonotypes hold roughly 0.35% of the sample.

This sample was taken from a study of shared clonotypes between healthy human individuals (dated by TCRdb to the early 2020s). In the study overall: Three men and two women, aged 18 to 49 years, made up the cohort. For each donor, CD4 naive and CD4 memory were each given three plates, CD8 naive was given two plates, and CD8 memory was given one plate. To estimate repertoire size and how much clonotypes are shared between individuals, the study performed deep sequencing of blood TCR repertoires from roughly five healthy adults. To increase sequencing depth and limit assay-specific biases, different laboratories used diverse techniques to prepare libraries and sequence TCR repertoires. Each donor's leukapheresis produced roughly between about 0.85 and 10 billion PBMCs.

Donors were healthy HIV-negative adults with no recently reported acute infections or vaccinations. All donors were Caucasian adults living in Nashville, Tennessee, USA. Magnetic negative selection was used to enrich CD4+ T cells, after which naive cells were positively selected on CD45RA and the negative fraction became the memory subset. After blood collection by leukapheresis, PBMCs were isolated using Ficoll-Histopaque density gradient centrifugation and then cryopreserved in the vapor phase of liquid nitrogen. Purity and quantity of every magnetically sorted T cell population were checked by analytical flow cytometry. Genomic DNA was isolated from every sorted fraction and measured by UV absorbance on a Nanodrop 2000c. Study-wide findings and limitations: Based on pairwise subsampling, the degree of clonotype sharing among donors was expected to be affected by sequencing depth. Rarefaction of sorted-subset datasets indicated incomplete sequencing despite the large sequencing depth. Compared with non-shared clonotypes, clonotypes shared by all four sorted-subset donors had higher generation probabilities. Estimated clonotype richness was generally larger for naive than for memory subsets. The small number of donors limited the genetic and exposure-history diversity represented. When a few donors were compared, the shared fraction of clonotypes was roughly 4.8% for naive CD4, less than 4% for naive CD8, 2.3% for memory CD4, and 0.35% to 0.4% for memory CD8. Sampling was restricted to blood, and TCR repertoires in tissues likely differ from the TCR repertoires found in blood.

The CDR3 spans 15 residues, from the cysteine through the phenylalanine. Only CDR3 DNA remains: 45 bases, in frame from the first base. CDR1 MNHEY and CDR2 SVGAGI are derived from the germline V gene. V lost 8 bases and J lost 0 bases; the stretch between them is 14 bases long. The origin of this receptor is a man between 25 and 39 years old in good health. This sequence uses TRBV6-5 and TRBJ2-4; no D segment can be confidently identified. The specimen was naive CD4+ T cells sorted from blood. Taken with the paper, the label for cell subset or site translates to: CD45RA+ positively selected. The nucleotide sequence is given as TGTGCCAGCCGCCCCACACCAAGAGCCAAAAACATTCAGTACTTC. The resulting protein is CASRPTPRAKNIQYF.